This T cell receptor (beta chain) came from a study of CD8+ T cells in alopecia areata. This CDR3 spans 18 amino acids. Germline V gene lookup returns CDR1 LGHNA and CDR2 YSLEER. Germline trimming cut 0 bases from V and 4 bases from J; bases unmatched to any gene: 13. Note on this clone: Antigen unknown.

It was cDNA, reverse transcribed from extracted RNA, that served as the sequencing template. Profiling relied on immunoSEQ multiplex PCR, and the TCRdb table lists in-frame clones only, not all of them. The table has about 200,000 clones, 60% seen once; the top ten hold under 1.2%. Points from the study as a whole: Lesional scalp, notably in alopecia totalis/universalis, had clonality above that of normal scalp.

Treatment reported: oral pan-JAK inhibitor, 5-10 mg twice daily. Alopecia areata patients provided lesional scalp punch biopsies and peripheral blood. Cell sorting on a FACSAria was used to separate CD4+ and CD8+ T cells from the PBMCs. This chain uses TRBV4-3 with TRBJ1-2, with 8 bases aligning to TRBD1. The material was CD4+ T cells sorted from blood, obtained at week 24, from a patient treated with tofacitinib. The TCR sequence derives from a human donor with alopecia areata. CDR3 bases: TGCGCCAGCAGCCAAGAAGTCGACAGGGGCAGGGGTGGCTATGGCTACACCTTC. The encoded protein is CASSQEVDRGRGGYGYTF.